The 8 T cell receptor beta chains presented below share a single source sample, sequenced in a study of T-cell memory formation after mild COVID-19. TCRdb reprocessed the 5' RACE reads via MiXCR and lists one record per CDR3 protein. Altogether approximately 180,000 distinct CDR3 sequences are present, more than 15% being singletons, with the ten largest covering about 2%. Sequenced: PBMCs or a T cell subset sorted from them (not recorded which). Receptors were obtained from an adult woman who had mild COVID-19 (a few samples of this study predate the infection). Cell type and time point are not known.

In this sample, this clonotype turned up a few times. The rearrangement links TRBV20-1 to TRBJ2-1, with TRBD2 matching over 8 bases. Germline trimming cut 6 bases from V and 6 bases from J; bases unmatched to any gene: 7. The CDR3 totals 13 residues. Germline V gene lookup returns CDR1 DFQATT and CDR2 SNEGSKA (reference sequence). Here the CDR3 DNA reads TGCAGTGCCCCACCCAGCGGGAGCAATGAGCAGTTCTTC. Translation: CSAPPSGSNEQFF.

This clonotype appeared a few times. This rearrangement joins TRBV2 to TRBJ2-7; D is unclear. The V and J ends lost 5 bases and 4 bases respectively, with 3 bases between them. Germline V gene data show CDR1 as SNHLY and CDR2 as FYNNEI. This CDR3 has 10 residues. The CDR3 loop reads CASSQYEQYF. The CDR3 DNA reads as TGTGCCAGCAGTCAATACGAGCAGTACTTC.

The V call is TRBV23-1, the J call TRBJ2-5; no firm D call. TRBV23-1 is classed as an ORF, of uncertain function. The CDR3 is made up of 10 amino acids. Trimming stripped 8 bases from V and 5 bases from J, with 6 bases between. The CDR3 protein is CASDWETQYF. In nucleotides, the CDR3 is TGCGCCAGCGATTGGGAGACCCAGTACTTC.

The chain carries TRBV4-1 and TRBJ2-2; 10 bases fit TRBD1. The CDR3 length is 19 residues. Germline CDR1 reads MGHRA; CDR2 reads YSYEKL. Trimming cost V 1 base and J 3 bases; bases outside gene matches: 11. Here the CDR3 reads CASSQGDLTGGYYTGELFF. DNA of the CDR3: TGCGCCAGCAGCCAAGGGGATCTGACAGGGGGCTATTACACCGGGGAGCTGTTTTTT.

This clonotype was recorded a few times. The rearrangement uses TRBV3-1 and TRBJ2-1, with 10 nucleotides matching TRBD2. The CDR3 runs to 14 residues. The V gene's germline CDR1 is LGHDT and CDR2 YNNKEL (reference sequence). The J segment lost 5 bases and the V segment lost 7 bases, leaving 5 bases of the junction unmatched. The CDR3 DNA reads as TGTGCCAGCAAGCGGGGGGGCCGGGACAATGAGCAGTTCTTC. It specifies CASKRGGRDNEQFF.

The chain carries TRBV4-3 and TRBJ2-3; TRBD1 agrees at 7 bases. Germline V gene sequence: CDR1 LGHNA, CDR2 YSLEER. V lost 4 bases to trimming and J lost 6 bases; unmatched junction nucleotides: 7. The CDR3 runs to 14 residues. The CDR3 reads CASSPGGPGDTQYF. CDR3 nucleotide sequence: TGCGCCAGCAGCCCAGGGGGACCGGGGGATACGCAGTATTTT.

J is TRBJ1-1 and V is TRBV4-2; D is possibly TRBD1 (6 bases). Trimming left V 1 base short and J 4 bases short, with 10 bases between. Germline CDR1 is LGHNA and CDR2 is YNFKEQ. The CDR3 runs 14 residues. CDR3 loop: CASSQGGRGTEAFF. CDR3 coding DNA: TGTGCCAGCAGCCAAGGGGGCAGGGGCACTGAAGCTTTCTTT.

The V call is TRBV7-6, the J call TRBJ1-2, with D tentatively TRBD1 (5 bases). This CDR3 is 16 amino acids long. The germline gives CDR1 SGHVS, CDR2 FNYEAQ. The V end was cut by 6 bases, the J end by 4 bases, with 21 bases between. The chain's CDR3 is CASSTGPSQGGYGYTF. CDR3 coding DNA: TGTGCCAGCAGTACAGGTCCCTCTCAGGGCGGCTATGGCTACACCTTC.